The next 29 T cell receptor beta chains were all read from a single sample in a study of blood T cell repertoires in COVID-19. Repertoires were generated with immunoSEQ multiplex PCR, while TCRdb's copy carries only in-frame clones and drops some. This table holds over 120,000 clones, about 86% found once. The sequenced material came from peripheral blood. These receptors all stem from a human donor in a cohort sampled during active COVID-19.

J is TRBJ1-6 and V is TRBV7-2; D possibly corresponds to TRBD1 (5 bases). CDR3 length equals 12 residues. The ends were cut back, 3 bases at V and 12 bases at J, with 9 bases in the middle. CDR1 and CDR2 from the germline V gene are SGHTA and FQGNSA. The DNA for the CDR3 is TGTGCCAGCAGCTTGCTCGGGGGACCCCTCCACTTT. This encodes CASSLLGGPLHF.

V and J are TRBV7-2 and TRBJ2-7; possible D gene TRBD1, 5 bases. Trimming stripped 2 bases from V and 6 bases from J, with 14 bases between. The germline CDR1 and CDR2 sequences are SGHTA and FQGNSA. This CDR3 contains 14 residues. CDR3 amino acids: CASSLRASQGEQYF. The CDR3 nucleotides are TGTGCCAGCAGCTTAAGGGCTTCTCAGGGCGAGCAGTACTTC.

The gene calls are TRBV28 and TRBJ1-3; 8 positions agree with TRBD1. This CDR3 has 13 residues. With 5 bases clipped from V and 6 bases from J, the junction kept 3 bases outside the gene matches. Germline loops: CDR1 MDHEN, CDR2 SYDVKM. CDR3 loop: CASSKTGVNTIYF. Here the CDR3 DNA reads TGTGCCAGCAGTAAGACAGGGGTAAACACCATATATTTT.

This clone showed up just once. This chain links TRBV5-1 with TRBJ2-2, with D unresolved. Trimming shortened V by 3 bases and J by 2 bases, and 11 bases separated the two germline ends. The CDR3 is made up of 15 amino acids. From germline, CDR1 is SGHRS and CDR2 YFSETQ. The CDR3 here is CASSSRGPNTGELFF. CDR3 nucleotide sequence: TGCGCCAGCAGCTCTCGAGGCCCCAACACCGGGGAGCTGTTTTTT.

This rearrangement joins TRBV7-2 to TRBJ2-6; the match to TRBD2 covers 8 bases. The V gene end was trimmed by 0 bases and the J gene end by 0 bases; junction bases not matched to a gene: 4. This CDR3 contains 18 residues. The germline CDR1 and CDR2 sequences are SGHTA and FQGNSA. CDR3 residues: CASSLALAGASGANVLTF. In DNA form, the CDR3 reads TGTGCCAGCAGCTTAGCTCTAGCGGGTGCCTCTGGGGCCAACGTCCTGACTTTC.

Concerning this clone itself: Different DNA sequences within this sample yield the same CDR3. J is TRBJ2-2 and V is TRBV6-6; D might be TRBD2 (5 bases). V shed 0 bases and J shed 1 base, with 9 bases lying between them. CDR1 and CDR2 (germline): MNHNY, SVGAGI (reference sequence). This CDR3 contains 16 residues. The CDR3, as DNA: TGTGCCAGCAGTTACTCGGGCGGAGGGAACACCGGGGAGCTGTTTTTT. Protein product: CASSYSGGGNTGELFF.

This chain connects TRBV5-6 to TRBJ1-5; maybe TRBD1 (5 bases). The germline V gene encodes CDR1 SGHDT and CDR2 YYEEEE. The CDR3 has 17 amino acids. Trimming shortened V by 3 bases and J by 3 bases, and 19 bases separated the two germline ends. The CDR3 DNA reads TGTGCCAGCAGCTACAGCGGGGGGGGACCCCTCAATCAGCCCCAGCATTTT. Translating it yields CASSYSGGGPLNQPQHF.

This rearrangement joins TRBV11-2 to TRBJ1-5, with D perhaps TRBD1 (5 bases). The V and J ends lost 3 bases and 0 bases respectively, with 6 bases between them. Germline assignment: CDR1 SGHAT and CDR2 FQNNGV. CDR3 size: 14 residues. CDR3: CASSFGGSNQPQHF. In DNA, the CDR3 is TGTGCCAGCAGCTTCGGGGGTAGCAATCAGCCCCAGCATTTT. Based on the CDR3 plus reference TRBV11-2 and TRBJ1-5, the full variable domain is EAGVAQSPRYKIIEKRQSVAFWCNPISGHATLYWYQQILGQGPKLLIQFQNNGVVDDSQLPKDRFSAERLKGVDSTLKIQPAKLEDSAVYLCASSFGGSNQPQHFGDGTRLSIL.

The chain has TRBV7-3 and TRBJ2-1; TRBD2 aligns across 10 bases. V shed 5 bases, J shed 4 bases, and the junction held 5 bases outside the gene matches. This CDR3 is 15 amino acids long. The germline V gene encodes CDR1 SGHTA and CDR2 FQGTGA. CDR3 loop: CASSLGAGGYNEQFF. CDR3 DNA sequence: TGTGCCAGCAGCCTCGGAGCGGGAGGGTACAATGAGCAGTTCTTC.

The chain joins TRBV15 to TRBJ1-2; 8 bases agree with TRBD1. Per germline, CDR1 LNHNV and CDR2 YYDKDF (reference sequence). The CDR3 loop spans 14 amino acids. The junction had 9 bases not matched to a gene; V was cut back by 4 bases and J by 8 bases. The CDR3: CATSIRLGQEGYTF. The CDR3 DNA follows: TGTGCCACCAGCATACGACTGGGACAGGAGGGCTACACCTTC.

The chain carries TRBV6-5 and TRBJ1-5; the match to TRBD1 covers 9 bases. With V trimmed by 6 bases and J by 4 bases, 7 bases remained unmatched. The germline CDR1 and CDR2 sequences are MNHEY and SVGAGI. The CDR3 covers 15 residues. The CDR3 spells CASRRSTGGNQPQHF. Written as DNA, the CDR3 is TGTGCCAGCAGACGATCGACAGGGGGGAATCAGCCCCAGCATTTT.

The chain is built from TRBV6-2 or TRBV6-3 and TRBJ2-1; TRBD2 aligns across 11 bases. From germline, CDR1 is MNHEY and CDR2 SVGEGT. The trim removed 6 bases at V and 1 base at J, leaving 5 bases unmatched. The CDR3 contains 16 residues. The CDR3 sequence: CASSDPSGRSYNEQFF. CDR3 nucleotide sequence: TGTGCCAGCAGCGACCCTAGCGGGAGGTCCTACAATGAGCAGTTCTTC.

The chain joins TRBV5-1 to TRBJ2-1; 9 bases align to TRBD1. CDR1 SGHRS and CDR2 YFSETQ come from the germline V gene. This CDR3 is built from 17 residues. J lost 3 bases, V lost 1 base, and 8 bases had no gene match. The CDR3 DNA reads as TGCGCCAGCAGCTTGCCCCGGACAGGGGAGATCTACAATGAGCAGTTCTTC. Its translation is CASSLPRTGEIYNEQFF.

The gene calls are TRBV7-3 and TRBJ2-7; a possible D gene is TRBD1 (5 bases). Per the germline V gene, CDR1 is SGHTA and CDR2 is FQGTGA. Trimming cost V 2 bases and J 0 bases, with 11 bases left between them. This CDR3 has 15 residues. CDR3: CASSLYHQGSYEQYF. DNA of the CDR3: TGTGCCAGCAGCTTATACCACCAGGGCTCCTACGAGCAGTACTTC. Looking up the rest from reference TRBV7-3 and TRBJ2-7 gives the full variable domain: GAGVSQTPSNKVTEKGKYVELRCDPISGHTALYWYRQSLGQGPEFLIYFQGTGAADDSGLPNDRFFAVRPEGSVSTLKIQRTERGDSAVYLCASSLYHQGSYEQYFGPGTRLTVT.

The V and J genes are TRBV7-3 and TRBJ2-5, with TRBD1 matching over 7 bases. Trimming removed 4 bases from V and 1 base from J; junction bases left unmatched: 6. The CDR3 contains 15 residues. Looked up from germline, CDR1 is SGHTA and CDR2 is FQGTGA. The CDR3 here is CASSSRTGIQETQYF. In nucleotides, the CDR3 is TGTGCCAGCAGCTCCAGGACAGGAATCCAAGAGACCCAGTACTTC.

This rearrangement joins TRBV18 to TRBJ2-7; the D gene is possibly TRBD1 (6 bases). V was clipped by 5 bases and J by 5 bases, with 19 bases between them. This CDR3 is built from 15 residues. Per germline, CDR1 KGHSH and CDR2 LQKENI. For the CDR3, the DNA is TGTGCCAGCTCAATTTCGACAGGAGCAGTGAACGAGCAGTACTTC. Translation gives CASSISTGAVNEQYF.

The J gene is TRBJ2-1, the V gene TRBV24-1; 9 bases agree with TRBD2. With 2 bases clipped from V and 0 bases from J, the junction kept 7 bases outside the gene matches. CDR1 and CDR2 (germline): KGHDR, SFDVKD. The CDR3 runs 18 residues. In DNA form, the CDR3 reads TGTGCCACCAGTGATTCCTCGCTAGCGGGATCCTCCTACAATGAGCAGTTCTTC. It is translated as CATSDSSLAGSSYNEQFF.

V and J are TRBV5-1 and TRBJ1-5, with TRBD1 matching over 7 bases. Germline assignment: CDR1 SGHRS and CDR2 YFSETQ. This CDR3 is 14 amino acids long. The junction had 3 bases not matched to a gene; V was cut back by 0 bases and J by 6 bases. Written as DNA, the CDR3 is TGCGCCAGCAGCTTGGGAGACAGGGCTCAGCCCCAGCATTTT. Translated, it gives CASSLGDRAQPQHF.

This clone was detected once. The chain carries TRBV7-8 and TRBJ1-6; 9 nucleotides match TRBD1. This CDR3 spans 14 amino acids. J gave up 9 bases and V 3 bases, and 3 bases lay outside the gene matches. Germline assignment: CDR1 SGHVS and CDR2 FQNEAQ. CDR3 amino acids: CASSLDRGLSPLHF. As DNA, the CDR3 is TGTGCCAGCAGCTTGGACAGGGGTCTTTCACCCCTCCACTTT.

The chain joins TRBV28 to TRBJ2-7; 9 bases agree with TRBD2. V trimming: 8 bases; J trimming: 4 bases; junction bases outside the gene matches: 9. CDR1 is MDHEN and CDR2 is SYDVKM in the germline V gene. CDR3 size: 14 residues. The CDR3 protein is CASGQSAGGYEQYF. The CDR3 DNA reads as TGTGCCAGCGGTCAAAGTGCGGGAGGGTACGAGCAGTACTTC.

The chain has TRBV28 and TRBJ2-7, with D possibly matching TRBD1 (6 bases). Germline loops: CDR1 MDHEN, CDR2 SYDVKM. The CDR3 covers 12 residues. V was shortened by 5 bases and J by 7 bases, with 12 bases between the two germline ends. The CDR3 spells CASSKQGWEQYF. The DNA of the CDR3 is TGTGCCAGCAGTAAACAGGGTTGGGAGCAGTACTTC.

V gene TRBV28 combines with J gene TRBJ2-5, with TRBD1 as a possible D gene (8 bases). CDR1 and CDR2 from the germline V gene are MDHEN and SYDVKM. Trimming removed 3 bases at V and 4 bases at J, with 21 bases between. CDR3 length: 17 amino acids. The CDR3: CASSFWTGSGGGETQYF. For the CDR3, the DNA is TGTGCCAGCAGTTTTTGGACAGGGAGTGGCGGGGGAGAGACCCAGTACTTC. The whole variable domain, remainder taken from reference TRBV28 and TRBJ2-5, is DVKVTQSSRYLVKRTGEKVFLECVQDMDHENMFWYRQDPGLGLRLIYFSYDVKMKEKGDIPEGYSVSREKKERFSLILESASTNQTSMYLCASSFWTGSGGGETQYFGPGTRLLVL.

The chain links TRBV27 to TRBJ2-7; possibly TRBD2 for D (5 bases). V lost 5 bases and J 2 bases, leaving 13 bases between the germline ends. This CDR3 contains 14 residues. CDR1 is MNHEY and CDR2 is SMNVEV in the germline V gene (reference sequence). The CDR3 protein is CASSPRGPPYEQYF. CDR3 in DNA: TGTGCCAGCAGTCCGCGCGGGCCGCCCTACGAGCAGTACTTC.

The CDR3 reads CASSTRTGHGNTIYF. The CDR3 DNA reads as TGTGCCAGCAGTACTCGGACAGGGCATGGAAACACCATATATTTT. The gene calls are TRBV28 and TRBJ1-3, with 8 bases identical to TRBD1. V lost 5 bases and J lost 3; bases outside the gene matches: 6. Germline V CDR1 and CDR2: MDHEN, SYDVKM. The CDR3 totals 15 residues.

CDR3 nucleotide sequence: TGTGCCACCAGCAGAGATCGGGACACAGATACGCAGTATTTT. Residues: CATSRDRDTDTQYF. The chain is built from TRBV15 and TRBJ2-3; weak D call: TRBD2 (5 bases). From germline, CDR1 is LNHNV and CDR2 YYDKDF (reference sequence). The CDR3 length is 14 residues. Trimming shortened V by 0 bases and J by 2 bases, and 6 bases separated the two germline ends.

This chain connects TRBV9 to TRBJ2-7; 9 nucleotides line up with TRBD2. The CDR3 totals 14 residues. Trimming cost V 2 bases and J 6 bases; bases outside gene matches: 6. Germline V gene data show CDR1 as SGDLS and CDR2 as YYNGEE. CDR3 sequence: CASSVGGRGSEQYF. The CDR3 coding sequence is TGTGCCAGCAGCGTTGGCGGGAGGGGGTCCGAGCAGTACTTC.

The chain combines TRBV3-1 (or the pseudogene TRBV3-2) with TRBJ2-3; 10 positions match TRBD2. The CDR3 runs 19 residues. Germline lookup yields CDR1 LGHDT and CDR2 YNNKEL (reference sequence). Trimming cost V 4 bases and J 6 bases; bases outside gene matches: 19. Here the CDR3 reads CASSRKLLTSGAAADTQYF. The DNA of the CDR3 is TGTGCCAGCAGCCGCAAATTACTTACTAGCGGGGCCGCTGCCGATACGCAGTATTTT.

V and J are TRBV28 and TRBJ2-7; weak D call: TRBD1 (6 bases). Trimming pared 7 bases from V and 7 bases from J, leaving 17 bases between. CDR1 is MDHEN and CDR2 is SYDVKM in the germline V gene. This CDR3 comprises 13 residues. The DNA for the CDR3 is TGTGCCAGCAAAGTGCAGGGGCCCCGGGAGCAGTACTTC. Encoded protein: CASKVQGPREQYF.

V gene TRBV10-3 combines with J gene TRBJ2-3; 8 bases line up with TRBD2. The CDR3 runs to 14 residues. Germline V gene sequence: CDR1 ENHRY, CDR2 SYGVKD. J lost 0 bases, V lost 6 bases, and 2 bases had no gene match. The CDR3 spells CAISLAGSTDTQYF. Written as DNA, the CDR3 is TGTGCCATCAGCTTAGCGGGAAGCACAGATACGCAGTATTTT.